This passage covers 24 T cell receptor beta chains from one sample sequenced in a study of blood T cell repertoires in COVID-19. Sequencing was performed with immunoSEQ multiplex PCR; in TCRdb, only in-frame clones are kept and a portion is missing. The repertoire holds 130,000 to 150,000 clones, with over 70% as singletons. The sample consisted of peripheral blood. The receptor source for this set is a man between 65 and 85 years old who had recovered from COVID-19.

This clone has just one count. V and J are TRBV19 and TRBJ2-3; 9 bases fit TRBD1. CDR3 length: 15 amino acids. Germline CDR1 and CDR2: LNHDA and SQIVND (reference sequence). The V gene end was trimmed by 5 bases and the J gene end by 3 bases; junction bases not matched to a gene: 6. The CDR3 region is CASSLQQGATDTQYF. The CDR3 bases are TGTGCCAGTAGTCTCCAACAGGGGGCAACAGATACGCAGTATTTT. The full variable domain, in which reference TRBV19 and TRBJ2-3 provide the parts outside the CDR3, is DGGITQSPKYLFRKEGQNVTLSCEQNLNHDAMYWYRQDPGQGLRLIYYSQIVNDFQKGDIAEGYSVSREKKESFPLTVTSAQKNPTAFYLCASSLQQGATDTQYFGPGTRLTVL.

V and J are TRBV5-1 and TRBJ1-4; TRBD1 is a possible D gene (5 bases). The CDR3 runs to 15 residues. V lost 4 bases and J lost 3, with 13 bases in between. Germline V gives CDR1 SGHRS, CDR2 YFSETQ. For the CDR3, the DNA is TGCGCCAGCAGCCGAGTAGGGGAACCTAATGAAAAACTGTTTTTT. It yields the protein CASSRVGEPNEKLFF.

In regard to this clone: Other nucleotide sequences in the sample specify the same CDR3. This sequence joins TRBV7-2 and TRBJ2-7; 7 positions agree with TRBD1. There are 14 residues in the CDR3. Germline V CDR1 and CDR2: SGHTA, FQGNSA. The ends lost 4 bases at V and 1 base at J; junction bases unmatched: 4. The CDR3 region has the DNA TGTGCCAGCAGCTCCCGACAGGGATCCTACGAGCAGTACTTC. Amino acid sequence: CASSSRQGSYEQYF.

The rearrangement links TRBV5-6 to TRBJ2-1, with 9 bases that match TRBD1. CDR3 length: 15 residues. V trimming: 2 bases; J trimming: 3 bases; junction bases outside the gene matches: 3. The germline V gene has CDR1 SGHDT and CDR2 YYEEEE. The CDR3 protein is CASSLLTGGYNEQFF. The CDR3 bases are TGTGCCAGCAGCTTACTGACAGGGGGCTACAATGAGCAGTTCTTC.

The CDR3 region has the DNA TGTGCCAGCAGTGATCCGACAGGGGCTGGAAACACCATATATTTT. Amino acids: CASSDPTGAGNTIYF. The chain uses TRBV25-1 and TRBJ1-3, with 8 bases matching TRBD1. Germline V gene sequence: CDR1 MGHDK, CDR2 SYGVNS. J gave up 2 bases and V 3 bases, and 3 bases lay outside the gene matches. The CDR3 loop spans 15 amino acids.

This chain connects TRBV10-3 to TRBJ1-2; no definite D call. The ends were cut back, 7 bases at V and 0 bases at J, with 15 bases in the middle. Germline V gene data show CDR1 as ENHRY and CDR2 as SYGVKD. The length of the CDR3 is 15 residues. CDR3 amino acids: CAIKQNVEANYGYTF. CDR3 sequence (DNA): TGTGCCATCAAACAAAACGTCGAGGCTAACTATGGCTACACCTTC.

The chain links TRBV6-6 to TRBJ1-2, with a possible D match to TRBD1 (6 bases). Germline CDR1 is MNHNY and CDR2 is SVGAGI (reference sequence). V lost 0 bases and J lost 6, with 8 bases in between. The CDR3 totals 13 residues. CDR3 nucleotides: TGTGCCAGCAGTTACTCTCAGGGGAATGGCTACACCTTC. It encodes CASSYSQGNGYTF.

The rearrangement links TRBV7-9 to TRBJ2-7, with a weak D call TRBD2 (5 bases). V lost 5 bases and J lost 1, with 6 bases in between. CDR1 is SEHNR, CDR2 FQNEAQ, per germline (reference sequence). The CDR3 is 12 amino acids. The CDR3 nucleotides read TGTGCCAGCAGCGGCGGGTCCTACGAGCAGTACTTC. Translated: CASSGGSYEQYF.

The V and J genes are TRBV29-1 and TRBJ2-7; 7 nucleotides align to TRBD1. The CDR3 is 14 residues long. CDR1 SQVTM and CDR2 ANQGSEA come from the germline V gene. V shed 0 bases, J shed 2 bases, and the junction held 4 bases outside the gene matches. CDR3 amino acids: CSVEDPGTAYEQYF. The CDR3 nucleotides read TGCAGCGTTGAAGATCCCGGGACAGCCTACGAGCAGTACTTC.

The chain employs TRBV10-2 and TRBJ2-7; D is unresolved. This CDR3 is built from 13 residues. The germline gives CDR1 WSHSY, CDR2 SAAADI. V dropped 4 bases and J dropped 0 bases, with 7 bases sitting between them. CDR3 DNA sequence: TGCGCCAGCAGTGGGGCAGGCTCCTACGAGCAGTACTTC. Its translation: CASSGAGSYEQYF.

This chain links TRBV5-4 with TRBJ2-7; TRBD2 agrees at 12 bases. J was trimmed by 1 base and V by 4 bases; bases with no gene match: 9. Per the germline V gene, CDR1 is SGHNT and CDR2 is YYREEE (reference sequence). The CDR3 length is 17 residues. The CDR3 reads CASSLGGGLAGSYEQYF. The CDR3 DNA is TGTGCCAGCAGCCTTGGAGGAGGACTAGCGGGATCCTACGAGCAGTACTTC.

The chain combines TRBV5-6 with TRBJ2-7, with 8 bases identical to TRBD2. Germline CDR1 reads SGHDT; CDR2 reads YYEEEE. The CDR3 consists of 17 residues. Trimming cost V 0 bases and J 2 bases; bases outside gene matches: 10. The CDR3 sequence: CASSLGLASLGTYEQYF. DNA of the CDR3: TGTGCCAGCAGCTTGGGACTAGCGTCCCTCGGGACCTACGAGCAGTACTTC.

J is TRBJ2-7 and V is TRBV11-2; 8 bases map to TRBD1. The trim removed 5 bases at V and 4 bases at J, leaving 7 bases unmatched. There are 14 residues in the CDR3. Germline values: CDR1 SGHAT, CDR2 FQNNGV. The CDR3: CASSPGQDRYEQYF. The CDR3 DNA is TGTGCCAGCAGCCCGGGACAGGACCGATACGAGCAGTACTTC.

This clone was seen once. The chain recombines TRBV29-1 with TRBJ2-5; TRBD1 might be the D (6 bases). The CDR3 sequence is 12 residues long. Germline CDR1 SQVTM, CDR2 ANQGSEA. The ends were cut back, 4 bases at V and 4 bases at J, with 10 bases in the middle. CDR3 nucleotide sequence: TGCAGCGTTGGGGGACAAGTAGAGACCCAGTACTTC. It yields the protein CSVGGQVETQYF.

This chain uses TRBV5-4 with TRBJ2-1; tentative D call: TRBD2 (7 bases). This CDR3 is 16 amino acids long. Germline V gene sequence: CDR1 SGHNT, CDR2 YYREEE (reference sequence). Trimming pared 4 bases from V and 0 bases from J, leaving 14 bases between. As DNA, the CDR3 is TGTGCCAGCAGCGGAGGGGGGGGTAGCTCCTACAATGAGCAGTTCTTC. It translates to CASSGGGGSSYNEQFF.

The rearrangement uses TRBV11-3 and TRBJ2-1; a weak D match, TRBD2 (5 bases). Germline-derived CDR1 and CDR2 are SGHNT and YENEEA. The CDR3 covers 15 residues. V dropped 4 bases and J dropped 9 bases, with 19 bases sitting between them. This CDR3 is CASSSRLTPEGEQFF. The CDR3 DNA follows: TGTGCCAGCAGCTCGCGACTTACACCCGAGGGTGAGCAGTTCTTC.

The chain joins TRBV30 to TRBJ1-5; tentative D call: TRBD1 (5 bases). This CDR3 comprises 13 residues. Germline CDR1 and CDR2: GTSNPN and SVGIG (reference sequence). V dropped 0 bases and J dropped 5 bases, with 8 bases sitting between them. CDR3 in DNA: TGTGCCTGGAGTGTAAGGGGCCATCAGCCCCAGCATTTT. Its protein product is CAWSVRGHQPQHF.

The chain joins TRBV7-6 to TRBJ2-1; tentative D call: TRBD2 (6 bases). Germline lookup yields CDR1 SGHVS and CDR2 FNYEAQ. The CDR3 has 14 residues. With 0 bases removed from V and 9 bases from J, the gap between germline ends came to 12 bases. CDR3 residues: CASSLASGGSEQFF. The CDR3 bases are TGTGCCAGCAGCTTAGCTAGCGGAGGCAGTGAGCAGTTCTTC.

This sequence joins TRBV19 and TRBJ1-5, with D possibly being TRBD1 (5 bases). V was cut by 3 bases and J by 5 bases, with 11 bases left in between. This CDR3 has 14 residues. Germline CDR1 reads LNHDA; CDR2 reads SQIVND (reference sequence). Here the CDR3 reads CASSMRSGDQPQHF. Written as DNA, the CDR3 is TGTGCCAGTAGTATGCGATCGGGGGATCAGCCCCAGCATTTT.

Notes on this clone: Other DNA sequences in the sample encode the same CDR3. The genes are TRBV15 and TRBJ1-1; D is ambiguous. Trimming stripped 2 bases from V and 5 bases from J, with 9 bases between. This CDR3 contains 13 residues. Germline V lookup: CDR1 LNHNV, CDR2 YYDKDF (reference sequence). CDR3 nucleotides: TGTGCCACCAGCAGAACCACGGGGACTGAAGCTTTCTTT. Its protein product is CATSRTTGTEAFF.

CDR3 nucleotide sequence: TGCGCCAGCAGCGTAAGCGGGAGGCGGAACATTCAGTACTTC. Its protein is CASSVSGRRNIQYF. The rearrangement links TRBV5-1 to TRBJ2-4, with 9 bases that match TRBD2. Germline lookup yields CDR1 SGHRS and CDR2 YFSETQ. After removal of 4 bases from V and 7 bases from J, the junction contained 6 bases not matched to a gene. This CDR3 is built from 14 residues.

The chain links TRBV18 to TRBJ2-1; 12 nucleotides line up with TRBD2. J lost 8 bases, V lost 4 bases, and 9 bases had no gene match. Germline CDR1 KGHSH, CDR2 LQKENI. This CDR3 has 16 residues. In nucleotides, the CDR3 is TGTGCCAGCTCACTCGGACTAGCGGGGACTAGGGATGAGCAGTTCTTC. Protein: CASSLGLAGTRDEQFF.

Notes on this clone: Other nucleotide sequences in the sample specify the same CDR3. V and J are TRBV3-1 (or the pseudogene TRBV3-2) and TRBJ1-5, with D tentatively TRBD1 (6 bases). Trimming left V 4 bases short and J 3 bases short, with 10 bases between. CDR3 length: 14 amino acids. Looked up from germline, CDR1 is LGHDT and CDR2 is YNNKEL (reference sequence). CDR3 nucleotide sequence: TGTGCCAGCAGCCTCCGGACAGTCAATCAGCCCCAGCATTTT. This sequence encodes CASSLRTVNQPQHF.

The CDR3 spells CASSITYAGISYNEQFF. The CDR3 bases are TGTGCCAGTAGTATCACCTATGCGGGAATTTCCTACAATGAGCAGTTCTTC. The V and J genes are TRBV19 and TRBJ2-1; D possibly corresponds to TRBD2 (6 bases). Germline V gives CDR1 LNHDA, CDR2 SQIVND (reference sequence). Trimming removed 3 bases from V and 1 base from J, with 16 bases in between. This CDR3 spans 17 amino acids.